The entry that follows covers one T cell receptor beta chain sequence. The record originates from a study of blood T cell repertoires in COVID-19. Study overall: Collection of acute and convalescent COVID-19 samples took place in the United States, Italy and Spain. From T cells, B-cell-depleted T cells, or PBMCs came the material, which was cDNA or gDNA.

Under the authors' procedure: Amplification with reference gene primers provided the estimates of nucleated cell counts. The method was immunoSEQ multiplex PCR; TCRdb's version includes in-frame clones alone and lacks a portion of them. V and J calls and clone size follow that table, whereas D and trimming were derived from the DNA. The sample lists about 120,000 clones; roughly 87% were seen once. CDR3 length: 14 amino acids. V was pared by 3 bases and J by 9 bases, with 6 bases of the junction left unmatched. Per the germline V gene, CDR1 is GTSNPN and CDR2 is SVGIG (reference sequence). The clonotype originates from a human donor in a cohort sampled during active COVID-19. Sequences were obtained from peripheral blood. This chain links TRBV30 with TRBJ1-6; 9 bases match TRBD1. This chain's CDR3 is CAWSPGQGRSPLHF. The CDR3 nucleotides read TGTGCCTGGAGCCCGGGACAGGGTCGTTCACCCCTCCACTTT.